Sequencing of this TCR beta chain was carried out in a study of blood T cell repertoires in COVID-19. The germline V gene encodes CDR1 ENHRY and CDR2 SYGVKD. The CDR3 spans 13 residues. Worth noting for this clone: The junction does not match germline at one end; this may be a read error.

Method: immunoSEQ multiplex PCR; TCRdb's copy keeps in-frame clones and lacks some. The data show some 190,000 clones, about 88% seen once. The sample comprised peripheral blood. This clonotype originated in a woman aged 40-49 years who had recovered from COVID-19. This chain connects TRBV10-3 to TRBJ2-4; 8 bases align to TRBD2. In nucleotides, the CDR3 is TGTGCCATCAGTGAGTCGGGAGGGACTAGTGTCGTCTTC. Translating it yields CAISESGGTSVVF.